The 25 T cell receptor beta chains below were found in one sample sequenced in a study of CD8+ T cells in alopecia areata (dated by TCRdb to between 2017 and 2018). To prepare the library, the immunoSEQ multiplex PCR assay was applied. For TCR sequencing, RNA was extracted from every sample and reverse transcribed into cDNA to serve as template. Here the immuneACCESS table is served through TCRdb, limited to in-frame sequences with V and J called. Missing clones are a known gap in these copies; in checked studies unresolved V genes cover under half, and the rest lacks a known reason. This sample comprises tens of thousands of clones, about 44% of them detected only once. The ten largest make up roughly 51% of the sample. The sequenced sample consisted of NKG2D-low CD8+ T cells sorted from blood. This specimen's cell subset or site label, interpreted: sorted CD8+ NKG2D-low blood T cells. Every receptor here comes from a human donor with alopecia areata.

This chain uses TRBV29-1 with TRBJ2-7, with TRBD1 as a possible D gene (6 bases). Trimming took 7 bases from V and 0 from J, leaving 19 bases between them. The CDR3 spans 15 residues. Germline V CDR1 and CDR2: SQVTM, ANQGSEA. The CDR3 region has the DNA TGCAGCGGAGCTTTATACCGGGACACCTCCTACGAGCAGTACTTC. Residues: CSGALYRDTSYEQYF.

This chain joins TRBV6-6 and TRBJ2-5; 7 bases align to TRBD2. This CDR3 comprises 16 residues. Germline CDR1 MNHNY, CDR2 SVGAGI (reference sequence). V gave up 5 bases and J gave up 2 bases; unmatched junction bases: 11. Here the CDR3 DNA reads TGTGCCAGCAGTCACGCCCGCCTAGCGGAACAAGAGACCCAGTACTTC. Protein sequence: CASSHARLAEQETQYF.

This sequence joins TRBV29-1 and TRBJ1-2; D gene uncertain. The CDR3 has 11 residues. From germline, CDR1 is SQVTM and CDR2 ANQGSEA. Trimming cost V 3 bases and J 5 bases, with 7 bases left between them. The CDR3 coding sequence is TGCAGCGTTGAGGGTCCTTATGGCTACACCTTC. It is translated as CSVEGPYGYTF.

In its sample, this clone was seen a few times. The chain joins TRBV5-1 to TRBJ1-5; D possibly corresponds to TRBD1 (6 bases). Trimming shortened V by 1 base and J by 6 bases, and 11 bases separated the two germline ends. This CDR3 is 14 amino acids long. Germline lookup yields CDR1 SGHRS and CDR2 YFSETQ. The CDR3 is CASSLSWGAQPQHF. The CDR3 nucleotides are TGCGCCAGCAGCTTGTCGTGGGGGGCTCAGCCCCAGCATTTT.

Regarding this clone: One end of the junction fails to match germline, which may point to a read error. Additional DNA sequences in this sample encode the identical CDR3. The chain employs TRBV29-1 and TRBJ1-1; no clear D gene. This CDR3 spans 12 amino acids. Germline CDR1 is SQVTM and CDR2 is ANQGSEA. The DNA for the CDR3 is TGCAGCGCCCTCGTAGGGAACACCGAAGCTTTCTTT. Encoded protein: CSALVGNTEAFF.

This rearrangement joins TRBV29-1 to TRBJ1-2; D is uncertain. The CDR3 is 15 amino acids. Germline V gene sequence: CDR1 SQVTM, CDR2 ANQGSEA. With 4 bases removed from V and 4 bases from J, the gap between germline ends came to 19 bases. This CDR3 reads CSVAGVLGDSYGYTF. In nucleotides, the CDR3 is TGCAGCGTTGCCGGTGTTCTGGGAGATAGCTATGGCTACACCTTC.

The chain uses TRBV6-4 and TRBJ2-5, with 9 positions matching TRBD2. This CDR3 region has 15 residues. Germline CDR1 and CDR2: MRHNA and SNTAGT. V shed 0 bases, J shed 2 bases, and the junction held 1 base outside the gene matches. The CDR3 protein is CASSDSTSGQETQYF. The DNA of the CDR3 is TGTGCCAGCAGTGACTCAACTAGCGGGCAAGAGACCCAGTACTTC.

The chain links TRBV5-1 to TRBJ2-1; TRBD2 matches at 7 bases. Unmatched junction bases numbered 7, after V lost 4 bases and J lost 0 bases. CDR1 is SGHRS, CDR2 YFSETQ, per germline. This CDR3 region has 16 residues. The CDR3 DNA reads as TGCGCCAGCAGCCTGCCTAGCGGAAGCTCCTACAATGAGCAGTTCTTC. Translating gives CASSLPSGSSYNEQFF.

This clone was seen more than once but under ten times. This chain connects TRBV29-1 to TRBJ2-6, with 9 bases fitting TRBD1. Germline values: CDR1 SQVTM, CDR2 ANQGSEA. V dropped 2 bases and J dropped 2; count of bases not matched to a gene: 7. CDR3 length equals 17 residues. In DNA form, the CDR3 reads TGCAGCGTTGAAATCGGGACAGGGATACCTGGGGCCAACGTCCTGACTTTC. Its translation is CSVEIGTGIPGANVLTF.

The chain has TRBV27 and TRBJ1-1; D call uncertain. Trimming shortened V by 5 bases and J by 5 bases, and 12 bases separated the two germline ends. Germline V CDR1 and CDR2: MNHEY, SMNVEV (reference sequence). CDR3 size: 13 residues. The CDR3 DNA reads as TGTGCCAGCAGTACCGCGAGCATGACTGAAGCTTTCTTT. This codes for CASSTASMTEAFF.

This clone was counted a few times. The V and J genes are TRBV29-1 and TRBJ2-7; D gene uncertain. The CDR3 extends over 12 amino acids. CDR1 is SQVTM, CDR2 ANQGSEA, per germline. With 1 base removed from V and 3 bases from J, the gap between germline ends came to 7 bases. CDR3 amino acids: CSVEVRSYEQYF. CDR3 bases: TGCAGCGTTGAAGTGAGGAGCTACGAGCAGTACTTC.

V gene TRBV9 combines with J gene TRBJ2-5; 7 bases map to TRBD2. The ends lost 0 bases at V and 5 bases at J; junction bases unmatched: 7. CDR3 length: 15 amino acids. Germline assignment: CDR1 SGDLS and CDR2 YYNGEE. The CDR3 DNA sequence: TGTGCCAGCAGCGTAGGAGGGAGGGCCGGGGAGACCCAGTACTTC. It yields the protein CASSVGGRAGETQYF. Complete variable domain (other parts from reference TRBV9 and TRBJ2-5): DSGVTQTPKHLITATGQRVTLRCSPRSGDLSVYWYQQSLDQGLQFLIQYYNGEERAKGNILERFSAQQFPDLHSELNLSSLELGDSALYFCASSVGGRAGETQYFGPGTRLLVL.

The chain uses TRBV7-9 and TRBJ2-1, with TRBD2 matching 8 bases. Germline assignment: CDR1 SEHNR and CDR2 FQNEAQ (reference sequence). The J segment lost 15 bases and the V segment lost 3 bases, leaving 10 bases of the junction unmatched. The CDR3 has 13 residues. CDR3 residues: CASSLGGRPLRFF. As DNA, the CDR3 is TGTGCCAGCAGCTTGGGCGGGAGGCCGCTAAGGTTCTTC.

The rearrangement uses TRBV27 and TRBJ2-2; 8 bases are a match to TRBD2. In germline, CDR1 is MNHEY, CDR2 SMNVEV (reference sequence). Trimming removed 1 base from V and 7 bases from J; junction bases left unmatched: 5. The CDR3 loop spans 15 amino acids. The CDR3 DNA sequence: TGTGCCAGCAGTTTATTACGGGAGGGCGACGGGGAGCTGTTTTTT. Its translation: CASSLLREGDGELFF.

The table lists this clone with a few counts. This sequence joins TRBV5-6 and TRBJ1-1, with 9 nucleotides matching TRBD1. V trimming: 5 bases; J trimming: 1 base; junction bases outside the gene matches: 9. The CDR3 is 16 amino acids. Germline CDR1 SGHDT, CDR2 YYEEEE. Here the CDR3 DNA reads TGTGCCAGCAGATCGACAGGGGGGGAAACGAACACTGAAGCTTTCTTT. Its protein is CASRSTGGETNTEAFF.

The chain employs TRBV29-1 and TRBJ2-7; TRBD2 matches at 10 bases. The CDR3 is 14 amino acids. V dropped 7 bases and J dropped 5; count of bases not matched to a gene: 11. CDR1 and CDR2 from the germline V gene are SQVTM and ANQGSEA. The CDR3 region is CSASRLAGSHEQYF. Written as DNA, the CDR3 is TGCAGCGCCTCCAGACTAGCGGGTTCTCACGAGCAGTACTTC.

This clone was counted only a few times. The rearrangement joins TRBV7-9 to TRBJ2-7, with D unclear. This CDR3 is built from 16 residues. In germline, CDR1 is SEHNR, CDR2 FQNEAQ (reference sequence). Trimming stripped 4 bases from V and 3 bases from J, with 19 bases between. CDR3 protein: CASSSYLDGIYYEQYF. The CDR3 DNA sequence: TGTGCCAGCAGCTCCTACTTGGACGGAATTTACTACGAGCAGTACTTC.

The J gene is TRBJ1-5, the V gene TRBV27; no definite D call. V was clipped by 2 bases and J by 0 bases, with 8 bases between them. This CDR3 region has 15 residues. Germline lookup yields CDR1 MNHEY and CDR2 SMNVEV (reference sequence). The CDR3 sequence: CASSLSSYSNQPQHF. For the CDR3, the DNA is TGTGCCAGCAGTTTAAGCAGCTATAGCAATCAGCCCCAGCATTTT.

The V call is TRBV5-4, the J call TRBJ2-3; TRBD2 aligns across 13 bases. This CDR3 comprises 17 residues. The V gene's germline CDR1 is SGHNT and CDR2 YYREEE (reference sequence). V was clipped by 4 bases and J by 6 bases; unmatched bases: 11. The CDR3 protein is CASSGTSGDGPSDTQYF. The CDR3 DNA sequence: TGTGCCAGCAGCGGGACTAGCGGGGATGGGCCCTCGGATACGCAGTATTTT.

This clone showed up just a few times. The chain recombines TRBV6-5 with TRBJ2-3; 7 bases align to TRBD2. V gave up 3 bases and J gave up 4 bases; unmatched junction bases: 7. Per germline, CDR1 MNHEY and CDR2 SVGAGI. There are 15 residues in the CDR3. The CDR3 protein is CASSYSASGPDTQYF. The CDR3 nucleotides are TGTGCCAGCAGTTATTCCGCTAGCGGCCCAGATACGCAGTATTTT.

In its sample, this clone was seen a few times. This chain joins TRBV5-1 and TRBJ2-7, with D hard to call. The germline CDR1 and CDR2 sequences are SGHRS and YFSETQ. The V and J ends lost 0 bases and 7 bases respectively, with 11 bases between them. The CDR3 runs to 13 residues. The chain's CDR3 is CASSLGLTTEQYF. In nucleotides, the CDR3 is TGCGCCAGCAGCTTGGGGCTCACGACGGAGCAGTACTTC.

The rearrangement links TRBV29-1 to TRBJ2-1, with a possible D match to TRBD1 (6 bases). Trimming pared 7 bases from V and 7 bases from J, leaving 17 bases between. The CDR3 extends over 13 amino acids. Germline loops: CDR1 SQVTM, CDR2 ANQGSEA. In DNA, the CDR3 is TGCAGCGCCGGAGGACAGCGCCGGAATGAGCAGTTCTTC. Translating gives CSAGGQRRNEQFF.

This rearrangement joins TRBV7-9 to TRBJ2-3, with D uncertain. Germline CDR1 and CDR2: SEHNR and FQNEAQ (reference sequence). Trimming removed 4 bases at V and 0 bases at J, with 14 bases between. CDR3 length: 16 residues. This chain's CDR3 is CASSYPTHRSTDTQYF. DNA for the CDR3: TGTGCCAGCAGCTACCCCACTCACCGCAGCACAGATACGCAGTATTTT.

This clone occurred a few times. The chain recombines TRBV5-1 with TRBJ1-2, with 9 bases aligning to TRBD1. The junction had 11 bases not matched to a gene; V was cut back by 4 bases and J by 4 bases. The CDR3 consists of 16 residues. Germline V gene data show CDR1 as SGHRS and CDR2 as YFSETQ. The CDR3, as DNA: TGCGCCAGCAGCCTCACGCGGACAGGGGAGGTCTATGGCTACACCTTC. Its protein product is CASSLTRTGEVYGYTF.

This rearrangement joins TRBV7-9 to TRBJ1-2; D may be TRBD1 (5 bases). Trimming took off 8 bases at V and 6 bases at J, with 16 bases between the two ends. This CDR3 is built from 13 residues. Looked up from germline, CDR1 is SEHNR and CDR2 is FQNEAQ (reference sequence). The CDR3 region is CASPRERGDGYTF. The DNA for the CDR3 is TGTGCCAGCCCGCGGGAGAGGGGAGATGGCTACACCTTC. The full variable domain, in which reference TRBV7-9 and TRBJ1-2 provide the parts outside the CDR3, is DTGVSQNPRHKITKRGQNVTFRCDPISEHNRLYWYRQTLGQGPEFLTYFQNEAQLEKSRLLSDRFSAERPKGSFSTLEIQRTEQGDSAMYLCASPRERGDGYTFGSGTRLTVV.